These T cell receptor beta chains were read from a single sample in a study of cytomegalovirus exposure and HLA in healthy donors. Method: immunoSEQ multiplex PCR; TCRdb's copy keeps in-frame clones and lacks some. The data hold 250,000 to 300,000 clones, with almost 90% observed a single time. Source material: PBMCs. Receptor source: a woman aged 18 to 35 in good health and CMV-seronegative. The CDR3 runs from the conserved cysteine through the conserved F or W. Fields, in order: clone size, J gene, V gene, CDR3 protein. Size values are once, few and many counts, or a class for expanded clones, and some rows have none.

. | TRBJ2-7 | TRBV11-3 | CASSPTGGEQYF
once | TRBJ1-1 | TRBV5-1 | CASSLEGPGNTEAFF
. | TRBJ1-3 | TRBV28 | CASSASGTERNTIYF
. | TRBJ2-3 | TRBV7-6 | CASSLARTSGDSTIPDTQYF
. | TRBJ2-3 | TRBV7-2 | CASSFVTSGLDTQYF
. | TRBJ2-1 | TRBV27 | CASRRRLAGGNEQFF
. | TRBJ1-4 | TRBV2 | CARGLEQGASHNEKLFF
. | TRBJ2-1 | TRBV4-3 | CASSKRQGARNEQFF
. | TRBJ2-7 | TRBV5-1 | CASSRTSGGIYEQYF
. | TRBJ1-4 | TRBV2 | CASSMDRVNEKLFF
once | TRBJ1-2 | TRBV28 | CASSISTGYGYTF
. | TRBJ1-3 | TRBV5-1 | CASSLDSHSGNTIYF
. | TRBJ2-5 | TRBV28 | CASSFPRQDLQGTQYF
. | TRBJ2-1 | TRBV7-2 | CASSFTVRGAYNEQFF
. | TRBJ1-4 | TRBV6-1 | CASSEGRQGIEKLFF
. | TRBJ2-1 | TRBV27 | CASSPLAGGPHEQFF
. | TRBJ2-5 | TRBV7-9 | CASSLASQGGWETQYF
. | TRBJ2-3 | TRBV6-6 | CASSYSTAGSTDTQYF
. | TRBJ2-7 | TRBV4-3 | CASSQDWTGAYEQYF
. | TRBJ2-3 | TRBV9 | CASSVVLAGGADTQYF
. | TRBJ2-3 | TRBV29-1 | CSVDGLAGGREGADTQYF
. | TRBJ1-5 | TRBV27 | CASSPLASNRGRNQPQHF
. | TRBJ1-1 | TRBV5-6 | CASSRTGVFTAFF
. | TRBJ2-5 | TRBV4-2 | CASSQGLAGPGETQYF
. | TRBJ2-3 | TRBV6-4 | CASSEDGGASDTQYF
. | TRBJ1-4 | TRBV5-4 | CASSPQGEEKLFF
. | TRBJ2-7 | TRBV19 | CASSSGGFVEQYF
once | TRBJ1-1 | TRBV6-6 | CASSLQAINTEAFF
. | TRBJ2-1 | TRBV6-6 | CASRSDSFSYNEQFF
. | TRBJ2-5 | TRBV7-9 | CASSLDTSETQYF
. | TRBJ2-5 | TRBV19 | CASSIGQGQETQYF
. | TRBJ2-7 | TRBV5-1 | CASSREGMPYEQYF
. | TRBJ2-7 | TRBV15 | CATSSWGPIYEQYF
. | TRBJ2-1 | TRBV9 | CASSPSGGPYNEQFF
. | TRBJ2-1 | TRBV4-2 | CASSQGLATGDEQFF
. | TRBJ1-1 | TRBV6-5 | CASSYDPLGTEAFF
. | TRBJ2-3 | TRBV11-3 | CASSPGGSTDTQYF